A selection of T cell receptor beta chains follows, all from one sample in a study of radiation and T cells in renal cell carcinoma. The repertoire was sequenced with immunoSEQ multiplex PCR; TCRdb's copy has only in-frame clones and lacks some. Of about 150,000 clones in the sample, approximately 91% were seen once. The specimen was blood, collected from a patient whose treatment included radiotherapy and nephrectomy. These receptors originate from a woman aged 50 to 65 with renal cell carcinoma. CDR3s include the opening cysteine and the closing phenylalanine or tryptophan. The D gene is left open where the match is weak. The size of a clone is reported for some rows only, either as once, few or many, or as a class for expanded clones.

>TRBV5-6|TRBD1|NA|TRBJ2-7
CASSSRGQGQYF
TGTGCCAGCAGCTCCAGGGGGCAAGGGCAGTACTTC
>TRBV10-3|TRBD1|NA|TRBJ1-2
CAISEYNPGQGYGYTF
TGTGCCATCAGTGAGTACAACCCGGGACAGGGTTATGGCTACACCTTC
>TRBV23-1|NA|NA|TRBJ2-1
CASSQASDRVGNEQFF
TGCGCCAGCAGTCAAGCTAGCGACAGGGTAGGCAATGAGCAGTTCTTC
>TRBV7-2|NA|NA|TRBJ1-1
CASSPMGTRGAEAFF
TGTGCCAGCAGCCCTATGGGGACCCGTGGGGCCGAAGCTTTCTTT
>TRBV9|NA|once|TRBJ2-1
CASSKAANYNEQFF
TGTGCCAGCAGTAAGGCGGCGAACTACAATGAGCAGTTCTTC
>TRBV9|NA|once|TRBJ2-2
CASSVAVNTGELFF
TGTGCCAGCAGCGTAGCGGTAAACACCGGGGAGCTGTTTTTT
>TRBV4-1|NA|NA|TRBJ2-3
CASSEGTVQGYTQYF
TGCGCCAGCAGCGAGGGGACCGTCCAGGGTTATACGCAGTATTTT
>TRBV7-9|NA|NA|TRBJ1-3
CASSPRRSSGNTIYF
TGTGCCAGCAGCCCCAGGAGGAGCTCTGGAAACACCATATATTTT
>TRBV5-1|TRBD2|NA|TRBJ2-2
CASSLRGGQNTGELFF
TGCGCCAGCAGCTTGCGCGGGGGGCAGAACACCGGGGAGCTGTTTTTT
>TRBV5-1|NA|NA|TRBJ2-7
CASSPVPTTYEQYF
TGCGCCAGCAGCCCGGTCCCAACCACCTACGAGCAGTACTTC
>TRBV9|TRBD2|NA|TRBJ2-3
CASSVELAGVTDTQYF
TGTGCCAGCAGCGTAGAACTAGCGGGGGTTACAGATACGCAGTATTTT
>TRBV5-1|NA|NA|TRBJ1-2
CASSPSGPNYGYTF
TGCGCCAGCAGTCCGTCCGGGCCTAACTATGGCTACACCTTC
>TRBV4-2|TRBD1|NA|TRBJ1-4
CASSLLKDRAQKLFF
TGTGCCAGCAGCCTCTTAAAGGACAGGGCGCAAAAACTGTTTTTT
>TRBV4-1|NA|NA|TRBJ2-7
CASSQDLKYEQYF
TGCGCCAGCAGCCAAGATCTTAAGTACGAGCAGTACTTC
>TRBV4-2|NA|NA|TRBJ2-3
CASSQGVGRDTQYF
TGTGCCAGCAGCCAAGGGGTCGGGCGAGATACGCAGTATTTT
>TRBV7-2|TRBD1|once|TRBJ1-2
CASSLAGPGGFYGYTF
TGTGCCAGCAGCTTAGCGGGTCCAGGGGGCTTCTATGGCTACACCTTC
>TRBV13|TRBD1|NA|TRBJ1-2
CASSSDRGYYGYTF
TGTGCCAGCAGCTCGGACAGGGGGTACTATGGCTACACCTTC
>TRBV5-1|TRBD1|few|TRBJ1-6
CASSPLGGTGTVSVHF
TGCGCCAGCAGCCCTTTGGGGGGGACAGGGACCGTTTCGGTCCACTTT
>TRBV7-2|NA|NA|TRBJ2-5
CASSLAGEGETQYF
TGTGCCAGCAGCTTGGCTGGGGAAGGAGAGACCCAGTACTTC
>TRBV10-2|TRBD1|NA|TRBJ1-1
CASSESTGATAFF
TGCGCCAGCAGTGAGTCTACAGGGGCTACAGCTTTCTTT
>TRBV19|TRBD1|NA|TRBJ1-5
CASSPRGQVGPGSNQPQHF
TGTGCCAGTAGTCCCCGGGGACAGGTAGGACCGGGCTCCAATCAGCCCCAGCATTTT
>TRBV6-1|TRBD2|NA|TRBJ2-7
CASSGYWGSSGGSYEQYF
TGTGCCAGCAGTGGCTATTGGGGGTCTAGCGGGGGTTCCTACGAGCAGTACTTC
>TRBV6-6|NA|NA|TRBJ2-3
CASSLTQATSTDTQYF
TGTGCCAGCAGCCTCACCCAGGCAACTAGCACAGATACGCAGTATTTT
>TRBV7-8|TRBD1|NA|TRBJ2-5
CASSLAGGQAGETQYF
TGTGCCAGCAGCTTAGCCGGAGGACAGGCAGGAGAGACCCAGTACTTC
>TRBV19|TRBD1|NA|TRBJ2-5
CASAQRTGMQETQYF
TGTGCCAGCGCTCAACGGACAGGGATGCAAGAGACCCAGTACTTC
>TRBV19|NA|NA|TRBJ1-3
CATGSLLQNSGNTIYF
TGTGCCACCGGGTCCCTTTTACAGAACTCTGGAAACACCATATATTTT
>TRBV28|TRBD1|NA|TRBJ1-3
CASGQGTGNTIYF
TGTGCCAGCGGACAGGGGACAGGAAACACCATATATTTT
>TRBV5-1|TRBD1|NA|TRBJ2-5
CASSLGGGQGGETQYF
TGCGCCAGCAGCCTAGGTGGGGGACAGGGTGGAGAGACCCAGTACTTC
>TRBV5-5|TRBD1|NA|TRBJ2-5
CASSSPRGHETQYF
TGTGCCAGCAGCTCCCCCAGGGGGCACGAGACCCAGTACTTC
>TRBV7-7|TRBD2|NA|TRBJ2-5
CASSLGAGAQETQYF
TGTGCTAGCAGCTTAGGGGCGGGAGCTCAAGAGACCCAGTACTTC
>TRBV6-6|NA|NA|TRBJ1-1
CASSTPGNRFTEAFF
TGTGCCAGCAGTACCCCGGGAAACAGGTTCACTGAAGCTTTCTTT
>TRBV12-5|NA|NA|TRBJ2-1
CASGLLGSSYNEQFF
TGTGCTAGTGGTTTGCTGGGCAGCTCCTACAATGAGCAGTTCTTC
>TRBV7-7|NA|NA|TRBJ2-1
CASSLSLLFDEQFF
TGTGCTAGCAGCTTATCCCTTCTTTTCGATGAGCAGTTCTTC
>TRBV15|NA|few|TRBJ1-6
CATSRDNGDSPLHF
TGTGCCACCAGCAGAGATAATGGAGATTCACCCCTCCACTTT
>TRBV4-1|NA|NA|TRBJ2-1
CASSKAAGPYNEQFF
TGCGCCAGCAGCAAAGCCGCAGGGCCTTACAATGAGCAGTTCTTC
>TRBV4-1|NA|NA|TRBJ1-5
CASSQGTVVKPQHF
TGCGCCAGCAGCCAAGGGACAGTCGTTAAGCCCCAGCATTTT
>TRBV19|NA|NA|TRBJ1-2
CASSVQGNYGYTF
TGTGCCAGTAGTGTTCAGGGAAACTATGGCTACACCTTC
>TRBV5-1|NA|few|TRBJ1-5
CASSLGANQPQHF
TGCGCCAGCAGCTTGGGAGCTAATCAGCCCCAGCATTTT
>TRBV7-9|NA|NA|TRBJ2-3
CASSLGAGYTDTQYF
TGTGCCAGCAGCTTAGGTGCGGGCTATACGGATACGCAGTATTTT
>TRBV2|TRBD1|NA|TRBJ1-2
CASSEGRQGNYGYTF
TGTGCCAGCAGTGAGGGCCGACAGGGGAACTATGGCTACACCTTC
>TRBV7-8|NA|NA|TRBJ1-1
CASSLAGDTEAFF
TGTGCCAGCAGCTTAGCCGGGGACACTGAAGCTTTCTTT
>TRBV2|NA|NA|TRBJ1-3
CAGLDIRRPGNTIYF
TGTGCCGGCTTGGACATCCGCCGACCTGGAAACACCATATATTTT
>TRBV16|NA|NA|TRBJ1-2
CASSQASGGNYGYTF
TGTGCCAGCAGCCAAGCTTCCGGGGGCAACTATGGCTACACCTTC
>TRBV11-2|NA|NA|TRBJ2-7
CASSLESGLYEQYF
TGTGCCAGCAGCTTAGAGTCGGGATTATACGAGCAGTACTTC
>TRBV6-5|TRBD1|few|TRBJ2-1
CASRQGDSYNEQFF
TGTGCCAGCAGACAGGGGGACTCCTACAATGAGCAGTTCTTC
>TRBV5-5|NA|NA|TRBJ1-1
CASSLAGKAGAGRTEAFF
TGTGCCAGCAGCTTGGCCGGGAAGGCGGGGGCCGGGAGAACAGAAGCTTTCTTT
>TRBV7-2|NA|few|TRBJ1-4
CASSLSQGGSEKLFF
TGTGCCAGCAGCTTGTCGCAGGGCGGGAGTGAAAAACTGTTTTTT
>TRBV19|TRBD1|NA|TRBJ1-1
CASSIIDRANTEAFF
TGTGCCAGTAGTATAATTGACAGGGCAAACACTGAAGCTTTCTTT
>TRBV6-1|NA|NA|TRBJ1-3
CASKSAGPVNTIYF
TGTGCCAGCAAATCGGCGGGGCCGGTAAACACCATATATTTT